The 17 T cell receptor beta chains listed next were all sequenced from one sample in a study of blood T cell repertoires in COVID-19. The repertoire was sequenced with immunoSEQ multiplex PCR; TCRdb's copy has only in-frame clones and lacks some. The data show roughly 460,000 clones, around nine tenths seen once. The specimen was peripheral blood. These receptors were obtained from a man younger than 35 with COVID-19, enrolled during active disease.

The chain is built from TRBV19 and TRBJ1-2, with 7 positions matching TRBD1. Germline CDR1 LNHDA, CDR2 SQIVND (reference sequence). Trimming at V came to 9 bases and at J to 4 bases, leaving 2 bases not matched to a gene. The CDR3 sequence is 11 residues long. CDR3 DNA sequence: TGTGCCAGCGGGGACAGCTATGGCTACACCTTC. Translation gives CASGDSYGYTF.

The V gene is TRBV4-2, the J gene TRBJ2-7; D gene ambiguous. Germline V CDR1 and CDR2: LGHNA, YNFKEQ. The CDR3 has 16 residues. V dropped 2 bases and J dropped 1 base, with 15 bases sitting between them. CDR3 sequence: CASSQSAAQFSYEQYF. The CDR3 nucleotides read TGTGCCAGCAGCCAAAGTGCCGCGCAATTTTCCTACGAGCAGTACTTC.

The J gene is TRBJ1-5, the V gene TRBV19; 8 nucleotides line up with TRBD1. The length of the CDR3 is 17 residues. With V trimmed by 6 bases and J by 5 bases, 15 bases remained unmatched. Looked up from germline, CDR1 is LNHDA and CDR2 is SQIVND (reference sequence). In DNA form, the CDR3 reads TGTGCCAGTAGCGCCGGGACAGGCGTTTATGAAGATCAGCCCCAGCATTTT. This codes for CASSAGTGVYEDQPQHF.

The rearrangement links TRBV18 to TRBJ2-7, with 7 positions matching TRBD2. Germline trimming cut 0 bases from V and 6 bases from J; bases unmatched to any gene: 8. This CDR3 has 15 amino acids. CDR1 is KGHSH, CDR2 LQKENI, per germline. The CDR3 region has the DNA TGTGCCAGCTCACCACCGGCGGGAGTTTCGTCCGAGCAGTACTTC. Encoded protein: CASSPPAGVSSEQYF.

This chain connects TRBV14 to TRBJ2-2, with 7 bases matching TRBD1. The germline gives CDR1 SGHDN, CDR2 FVKESK. The V gene end was trimmed by 4 bases and the J gene end by 8 bases; junction bases not matched to a gene: 13. This CDR3 spans 16 amino acids. CDR3 coding DNA: TGTGCCAGCAGCCCCCAAAAAGACAGGGCTCCGGGGGAGCTGTTTTTT. Residues: CASSPQKDRAPGELFF.

The gene calls are TRBV7-8 and TRBJ2-3; 7 bases are a match to TRBD2. This CDR3 comprises 15 residues. Germline CDR1 reads SGHVS; CDR2 reads FQNEAQ. V was clipped by 9 bases and J by 4 bases; unmatched bases: 13. This chain's CDR3 is CASGLWERGSDTQYF. The CDR3 bases are TGTGCCAGTGGCCTTTGGGAGCGGGGATCAGATACGCAGTATTTT.

The V call is TRBV10-3, the J call TRBJ1-4; 10 positions match TRBD1. After removal of 6 bases from V and 8 bases from J, the junction contained 9 bases not matched to a gene. This CDR3 comprises 15 residues. The germline gives CDR1 ENHRY, CDR2 SYGVKD. CDR3 DNA: TGTGCCATCAGGGCTACCGGGACAGGGGAGGAAAAACTGTTTTTT. This gives the protein CAIRATGTGEEKLFF.

This chain links TRBV24-1 with TRBJ2-7, with 8 bases identical to TRBD2. Per the germline V gene, CDR1 is KGHDR and CDR2 is SFDVKD. This CDR3 region has 13 residues. Germline trimming cut 2 bases from V and 7 bases from J; bases unmatched to any gene: 3. DNA for the CDR3: TGTGCCACCAGTGATTCTAGCGGGCCGGAGCAGTACTTC. Its protein product is CATSDSSGPEQYF.

The chain employs TRBV4-1 and TRBJ1-5; TRBD1 aligns across 9 bases. Germline CDR1 MGHRA, CDR2 YSYEKL. The junction had 9 bases not matched to a gene; V was cut back by 0 bases and J by 0 bases. This CDR3 has 19 amino acids. Written as DNA, the CDR3 is TGCGCCAGCAGCCAAGAGGCACAGGGGGCCGGGTTTAGCAATCAGCCCCAGCATTTT. Amino acid sequence: CASSQEAQGAGFSNQPQHF.

The chain uses TRBV5-1 and TRBJ2-5, with TRBD2 matching 14 bases. The CDR3 spans 16 residues. After removal of 3 bases from V and 5 bases from J, the junction contained 6 bases not matched to a gene. Looked up from germline, CDR1 is SGHRS and CDR2 is YFSETQ. The CDR3 DNA reads as TGCGCCAGCAGCTCCGGGACTAGCGGGAGTGGTGAGACCCAGTACTTC. Translated: CASSSGTSGSGETQYF.

This clone was detected only once. The chain combines TRBV6-5 with TRBJ2-1; TRBD2 might be the D (6 bases). V lost 5 bases and J 13 bases, leaving 21 bases between the germline ends. CDR1 is MNHEY, CDR2 SVGAGI, per germline. The CDR3 is 14 residues long. CDR3 protein: CASSPLDRDSSQFF. CDR3 DNA: TGTGCCAGCAGTCCCCTCGACCGGGACTCCTCACAGTTCTTC.

The V call is TRBV9, the J call TRBJ1-2, with D uncertain. This CDR3 is 14 amino acids long. V was trimmed by 3 bases and J by 1 base, leaving 10 bases between them. The germline V gene encodes CDR1 SGDLS and CDR2 YYNGEE. The CDR3 loop is CASSAMEYNYGYTF. In DNA, the CDR3 is TGTGCCAGCAGCGCAATGGAGTATAACTATGGCTACACCTTC.

The chain couples TRBV15 to TRBJ1-5; no clear D. CDR3 length: 15 residues. Germline V lookup: CDR1 LNHNV, CDR2 YYDKDF (reference sequence). V lost 0 bases, J lost 3 bases, and 9 bases lay in between. The CDR3 reads CATSRDLPSNQPQHF. The CDR3 DNA sequence: TGTGCCACCAGCAGAGATCTCCCCTCCAATCAGCCCCAGCATTTT.

J is TRBJ2-3 and V is TRBV18; D possibly corresponds to TRBD2 (5 bases). V was cut by 4 bases and J by 4 bases, with 15 bases left in between. The CDR3 is 15 residues long. Looked up from germline, CDR1 is KGHSH and CDR2 is LQKENI. CDR3 nucleotide sequence: TGTGCCAGCTCACGGGAGAAGACGTTGGCAGATACGCAGTATTTT. This encodes CASSREKTLADTQYF.

The rearrangement uses TRBV28 and TRBJ1-5, with D maybe TRBD1 (6 bases). V lost 5 bases to trimming and J lost 3 bases, with 11 bases between them. CDR1 MDHEN and CDR2 SYDVKM come from the germline V gene. The CDR3 has 14 amino acids. The CDR3: CASSLRDNNQPQHF. In nucleotides, the CDR3 is TGTGCCAGCAGTCTCCGGGACAACAATCAGCCCCAGCATTTT. The full variable domain, in which reference TRBV28 and TRBJ1-5 provide the parts outside the CDR3, is DVKVTQSSRYLVKRTGEKVFLECVQDMDHENMFWYRQDPGLGLRLIYFSYDVKMKEKGDIPEGYSVSREKKERFSLILESASTNQTSMYLCASSLRDNNQPQHFGDGTRLSIL.

This clone turned up a few times. The chain joins TRBV19 to TRBJ2-7; no reliable D call. Germline-derived CDR1 and CDR2 are LNHDA and SQIVND (reference sequence). Trimming pared 3 bases from V and 4 bases from J, leaving 16 bases between. The CDR3 spans 15 residues. CDR3 amino acids: CASSIDTPPVYEQYF. The CDR3 DNA sequence: TGTGCCAGTAGTATCGACACTCCACCTGTATACGAGCAGTACTTC.

The CDR3 region is CASSLASSRVIQYF. The CDR3 nucleotides read TGTGCCAGCAGCTTGGCTTCTTCGAGGGTCATTCAGTACTTC. The chain is built from TRBV5-8 and TRBJ2-4; weak D call: TRBD2 (5 bases). Trimming cost V 0 bases and J 9 bases, with 13 bases left between them. The CDR3 extends over 14 amino acids. Germline V CDR1 and CDR2: SGHTS, YDEGEE.